The 15 T cell receptor beta chains below come from one sample, sequenced in a study of cytomegalovirus exposure and HLA in healthy donors. A multiplex PCR was run with 60 Vbeta primers and 13 Jbeta primers. Assay used: immunoSEQ multiplex PCR; TCRdb lists only in-frame clones, some missing. Of some 140,000 clones listed, about 85% are singletons. Material for sequencing was PBMCs. The receptors come from a female donor in good health and CMV-seronegative.

The rearrangement uses TRBV27 and TRBJ1-3, with 8 bases lining up with TRBD1. Germline V gene data show CDR1 as MNHEY and CDR2 as SMNVEV (reference sequence). V dropped 5 bases and J dropped 1; count of bases not matched to a gene: 10. The CDR3 length is 17 residues. CDR3 sequence reads: CASSPSGHRGSGNTIYF. For the CDR3, the DNA is TGTGCCAGCAGTCCCTCGGGCCACAGGGGGTCTGGAAACACCATATATTTT.

This chain connects TRBV6-1 to TRBJ2-7, with D perhaps matching TRBD1 (5 bases). Per the germline V gene, CDR1 is MNHNS and CDR2 is SASEGT. This CDR3 spans 14 amino acids. V lost 6 bases, J lost 2 bases, and 14 bases lay in between. DNA for the CDR3: TGTGCCAGCAGGGCGGCAGGGCGAGCCTACGAGCAGTACTTC. This gives the protein CASRAAGRAYEQYF.

The chain joins TRBV4-3 to TRBJ2-7; 12 bases agree with TRBD2. Unmatched junction bases numbered 7, after V lost 1 base and J lost 0 bases. Germline CDR1 and CDR2: LGHNA and YSLEER. The CDR3 covers 18 residues. The CDR3 nucleotides read TGCGCCAGCAGCCAAGCCCCTAGCGGGGGGGATTTCTCCTACGAGCAGTACTTC. Its translation: CASSQAPSGGDFSYEQYF.

CDR3 nucleotide sequence: TGCGCCAGCAGCCCGGGGGGGAAGAACACCGGGGAGCTGTTTTTT. It codes for CASSPGGKNTGELFF. The chain recombines TRBV5-1 with TRBJ2-2, with 8 bases fitting TRBD2. Per germline, CDR1 SGHRS and CDR2 YFSETQ. V was pared by 4 bases and J by 1 base, with 3 bases of the junction left unmatched. The CDR3 has 15 residues.

This clone was observed a few times. The V call is TRBV4-3, the J call TRBJ2-1; no definite D call. This CDR3 comprises 15 residues. Trimming pared 0 bases from V and 1 base from J, leaving 7 bases between. CDR1 and CDR2 (germline): LGHNA, YSLEER. DNA of the CDR3: TGCGCCAGCAGCCAAGATGGGCTGTCCTACAATGAGCAGTTCTTC. Protein sequence: CASSQDGLSYNEQFF.

This clone was seen only once. The CDR3 region has the DNA TGTGCCAGCAGCCTTGGAGGGATCGGTGAGCAGTTCTTC. It encodes CASSLGGIGEQFF. The rearrangement links TRBV6-5 to TRBJ2-1; D may be TRBD2 (6 bases). This CDR3 comprises 13 residues. V shed 6 bases and J shed 9 bases, with 15 bases lying between them. Germline assignment: CDR1 MNHEY and CDR2 SVGAGI.

This clone was picked up a small number of times. The chain recombines TRBV7-2 with TRBJ2-3; 7 bases align to TRBD2. The CDR3 has 16 amino acids. Unmatched junction bases numbered 7, after V lost 3 bases and J lost 1 base. Germline lookup yields CDR1 SGHTA and CDR2 FQGNSA. DNA for the CDR3: TGTGCCAGCAGCTTCGGCGCGGGGGTAGGCACAGATACGCAGTATTTT. This translates into CASSFGAGVGTDTQYF.

Details on this clone: Germline and junction disagree at one end, which may indicate a read error. J is TRBJ2-1 and V is TRBV29-1, with 8 positions matching TRBD2. CDR3 length: 14 residues. Germline V gene sequence: CDR1 SQVTM, CDR2 ANQGSEA. This CDR3 is CSVSTSGPRGEQLF. CDR3 nucleotides: TGCAGCGTGTCCACTAGCGGACCTAGAGGTGAGCAGCTCTTC.

This clone was picked up one time. V usage is TRBV30 and J usage is TRBJ2-5; 7 nucleotides line up with TRBD2. The J call may be faulty, since TRBJ2-7 better matches the DNA end. Germline CDR1 reads GTSNPN; CDR2 reads SVGIG (reference sequence). The CDR3 has 12 amino acids. The CDR3 region has the DNA TGTGCCTGGGGGAGGGGTCCCCACGAGCAGTACTTC. It codes for CAWGRGPHEQYF.

The V and J genes are TRBV2 and TRBJ1-3; no reliable D call. This CDR3 spans 18 amino acids. V lost 7 bases and J lost 0, with 22 bases in between. Germline V gene lookup returns CDR1 SNHLY and CDR2 FYNNEI. The CDR3 DNA reads as TGTGCCAGCACCCATCGTCGAGGCATCATCTCCTCTGGAAACACCATATATTTT. This encodes CASTHRRGIISSGNTIYF.

The CDR3 is CASRTYRQGGQFF. CDR3 DNA sequence: TGCGCCAGCAGAACATACAGGCAGGGAGGGCAGTTCTTC. The rearrangement joins TRBV5-1 to TRBJ2-1; the D gene is possibly TRBD2 (6 bases). Germline lookup yields CDR1 SGHRS and CDR2 YFSETQ. V lost 5 bases, J lost 12 bases, and 18 bases lay in between. CDR3 length equals 13 residues.

CDR3 nucleotide sequence: TGCGCCAGCAGCTTGGGAACAGGAACCTACGAGCAGTACTTC. This translates into CASSLGTGTYEQYF. This rearrangement joins TRBV5-1 to TRBJ2-7; a weak D match, TRBD1 (5 bases). This CDR3 comprises 14 residues. Trimming shortened V by 0 bases and J by 2 bases, and 9 bases separated the two germline ends. Germline values: CDR1 SGHRS, CDR2 YFSETQ.

J is TRBJ2-7 and V is TRBV6-6, with D possibly TRBD1 on 6 matching bases. CDR1 MNHNY and CDR2 SVGAGI come from the germline V gene (reference sequence). Trimming removed 4 bases from V and 2 bases from J, with 15 bases in between. This CDR3 is 15 amino acids long. The CDR3 DNA sequence: TGTGCCAGCAGTTTAACAGCCAGGGGAGCCTACGAGCAGTACTTC. Translated, it gives CASSLTARGAYEQYF.

The J gene is TRBJ1-2, the V gene TRBV2; TRBD1 aligns across 10 bases. Germline V CDR1 and CDR2: SNHLY, FYNNEI. CDR3 length equals 13 residues. J was trimmed by 7 bases and V by 4 bases; bases with no gene match: 3. The CDR3 DNA sequence: TGTGCCAGCAGTGGACAGGGGGCGAGTGGCTACACCTTC. Its translation is CASSGQGASGYTF.

J is TRBJ1-5 and V is TRBV30; tentatively, D is TRBD1 (5 bases). Looked up from germline, CDR1 is GTSNPN and CDR2 is SVGIG (reference sequence). The CDR3 totals 16 residues. V was cut by 0 bases and J by 2 bases, with 14 bases left in between. CDR3 bases: TGTGCCTGGAGTGTATTGGGGGGAGGAGGCAATCAGCCCCAGCATTTT. Translated: CAWSVLGGGGNQPQHF.